Listed below are T cell receptor beta chains from one sample, sequenced in a study of T cells in narcolepsy. Generated by immunoSEQ multiplex PCR, the TCRdb table keeps only in-frame clones and is missing some. The table has fewer than 20,000 clones, roughly 87% seen once. Material for sequencing was memory (CD45RA-) CD4+ T cells from blood. The receptor set was obtained from a human donor in good health. CDR3s include the opening cysteine and the closing phenylalanine or tryptophan.

V gene,J gene,CDR3 length,CDR3 protein
TRBV6-5,TRBJ1-3,15,CASSLQGVSGNTIYF
TRBV21-1,TRBJ2-3,17,CASSKTRVASFVDTQYF
TRBV5-4,TRBJ1-6,15,CASSSPQGDNSPLHF
TRBV4-3,TRBJ1-2,15,CASSQERHSNYGYTF
TRBV5-1,TRBJ2-7,15,CASSFNGQPRYEQYF
TRBV5-6,TRBJ2-2,12,CATGEIRGELFF
TRBV7-3,TRBJ2-3,15,CASSLGQRGPDTQYF
TRBV12-5,TRBJ1-1,15,CASGGDRGSNTEAFF
TRBV30,TRBJ1-3,16,CALEWVGEGVGNTIYF
TRBV6-1,TRBJ1-1,15,CASSEVRGWNTEAFF
TRBV6-1,TRBJ2-7,15,CASSVGLWTVYEQYF
TRBV19,TRBJ2-1,15,CASRSGLAGNNEQFF
TRBV4-1,TRBJ1-1,14,CASSRLWGNTEAFF
TRBV2,TRBJ2-1,13,CASSETVLNEQFF
TRBV5-1,TRBJ2-1,16,CASRTSGSPINNEQFF
TRBV6-1,TRBJ1-5,15,CASSSGTGRNQPQHF
TRBV27,TRBJ2-7,13,CASSSRGSYEQYF
TRBV13,TRBJ2-4,14,CASSPRTGKNIQYF
TRBV6-6,TRBJ2-1,16,CASSADRANPGDEQFF
TRBV7-7,TRBJ2-2,15,CASSLRTGEGGELFF
TRBV4-1,.,14,CASSPTGGNQPQYF
TRBV9,TRBJ1-3,12,CASSRGGNTIYF
TRBV10-3,TRBJ2-5,15,CAISEGLAHQETQYF
TRBV5-1,TRBJ1-4,16,CASSWGYRAAGEKLFF
TRBV5-6,TRBJ2-2,13,CASRGVNTGELFF
TRBV7-8,TRBJ1-1,14,CASNRGAANTEAFF
TRBV10-1,TRBJ2-7,15,CASSPSGSGYHEQYF
TRBV6-5,TRBJ2-1,15,CASSSTLGSYNEQFF